The clone carrying this TCR beta chain appeared a few times. The antigen is not known. This record belongs to a study of T cells after yellow fever vaccination. Study overall: Preparation of fractions with low cell numbers was performed using SMART-Seq v4 Ultra Low Input.

Whole-study findings and limits: Once the booster was given, most primary-vaccination clones reappeared, at about 96% for CD4 and over 75% for CD8. A faster peak, day 5 versus 15, was reached by the weaker secondary response.

The V segment lost 2 bases and the J segment 6 bases; nucleotides outside the gene matches: 15. The CDR3 runs 18 residues. TCRdb reanalysed the 5' RACE reads using MiXCR and keeps one entry per CDR3 protein. Counted here are 450,000 to 550,000 distinct CDR3 sequences, less than 25% occurring once; the ten biggest clones make up roughly 16%. The V call is TRBV12-3 or TRBV12-4, the J call TRBJ2-2; 7 positions agree with TRBD2. This sequence originates from a man aged 18-30 years who received the YFV17D yellow fever vaccine. The sample here was PBMCs, taken more than 20 days after the first yellow fever vaccination. The CDR3 reads CASSLRAALGGGAGELFF. CDR3 DNA sequence: TGTGCCAGCAGTTTAAGAGCGGCTTTGGGCGGGGGTGCCGGGGAGCTGTTTTTT.